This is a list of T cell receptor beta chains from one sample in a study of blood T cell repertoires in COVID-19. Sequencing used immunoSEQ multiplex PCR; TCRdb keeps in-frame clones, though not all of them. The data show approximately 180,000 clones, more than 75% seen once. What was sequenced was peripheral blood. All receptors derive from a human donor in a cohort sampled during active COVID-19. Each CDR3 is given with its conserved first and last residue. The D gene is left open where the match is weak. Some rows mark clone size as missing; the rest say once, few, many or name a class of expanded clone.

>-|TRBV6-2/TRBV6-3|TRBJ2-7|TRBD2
TGTGCCAGCAGTTACGAAGCGGGGCAGTCCTACGAGCAGTACTTC
CASSYEAGQSYEQYF
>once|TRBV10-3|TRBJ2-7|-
TGTGCCATCAGTGATTTGAGCTACGAGCAGTACTTC
CAISDLSYEQYF
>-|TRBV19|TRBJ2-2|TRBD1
TGTGCCAGTAATCGAGGGGGCAACACCGGGGAGCTGTTTTTT
CASNRGGNTGELFF
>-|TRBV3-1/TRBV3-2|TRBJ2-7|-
TGTGCCAGCAGCTATGCAGGGGGGTTACCCTACGAGCAGTACTTC
CASSYAGGLPYEQYF
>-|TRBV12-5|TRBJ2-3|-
TGTGCTAGTGGTTTGCGACAGGGCACAGATACGCAGTATTTT
CASGLRQGTDTQYF
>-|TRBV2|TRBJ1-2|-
TGTGCCAGCCGGGGTGGGGTCTCGGCCTCCTATGGCTACACCTTC
CASRGGVSASYGYTF
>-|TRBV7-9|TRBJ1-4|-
TGTGCCAGCAGCCACGGCGCAGGGAACCTTGCAACTAATGAAAAACTGTTTTTT
CASSHGAGNLATNEKLFF
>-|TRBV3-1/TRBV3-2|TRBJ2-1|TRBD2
TGTGCCAGCAGCCAATTGTCGGGCGGGAGGGTGGCCAATGAGCAGTTCTTC
CASSQLSGGRVANEQFF
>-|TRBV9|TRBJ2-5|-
TGTGCCAGCAGCGAGGGGACTCACTACCAAGAGACCCAGTACTTC
CASSEGTHYQETQYF
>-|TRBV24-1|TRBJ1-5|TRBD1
TGTGCCACCAGCGGACAGGTAGGGCAGCATTTT
CATSGQVGQHF
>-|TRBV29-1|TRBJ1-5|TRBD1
TGCAGCGTTGGAGGAGGGGGCGGCAATCAGCCCCAGCATTTT
CSVGGGGGNQPQHF
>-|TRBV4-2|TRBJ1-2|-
TGTGCCAGCAGCCCCGGGGTCGGATATGGCTACACCTTC
CASSPGVGYGYTF
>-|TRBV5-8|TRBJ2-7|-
TGTGCCAGCAGCTCTTGGGGGCCCTACGAGCAGTACTTC
CASSSWGPYEQYF
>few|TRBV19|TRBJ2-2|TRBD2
TGTGCCAGTAGTATACGCCCCGCGGGGGGTGTCACCGGGGAGCTGTTTTTT
CASSIRPAGGVTGELFF
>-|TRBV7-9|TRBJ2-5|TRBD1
TGTGCCAGCAGCGTGCCGACAGGGGGCACGGAGACCCAGTACTTC
CASSVPTGGTETQYF
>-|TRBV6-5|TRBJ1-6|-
TGTGCCAGCAGGAGGGACAATAATTCACCCCTCCACTTT
CASRRDNNSPLHF
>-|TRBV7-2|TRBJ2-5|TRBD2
TGTGCCAGCAGCTTAGTCGGACTAGCGGGGGGCCCCAGGGGGACCCAGTACTTC
CASSLVGLAGGPRGTQYF
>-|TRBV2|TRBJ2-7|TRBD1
TGTGCCAGCAGTGAAGCCCCCTCCGGGACAGGGGTCTACGAGCAGTACTTC
CASSEAPSGTGVYEQYF
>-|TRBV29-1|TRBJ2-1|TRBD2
TGCAGCGTTCCGGGACTAGCGGGAGGCAATGAGCAGTTCTTC
CSVPGLAGGNEQFF
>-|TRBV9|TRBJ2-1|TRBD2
TGTGCCAGCAGCGATAGCGGGGCGGACTACAATGAGCAGTTCTTC
CASSDSGADYNEQFF
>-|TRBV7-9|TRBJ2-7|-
TGTGCCAGCAGCTTAGCGTCAAAAAAATACGAGCAGTACTTC
CASSLASKKYEQYF
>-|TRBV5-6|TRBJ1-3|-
TGTGCCAGCAGCCCCTATGCCGGAAACACCATATATTTT
CASSPYAGNTIYF
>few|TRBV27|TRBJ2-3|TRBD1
TGTGCCAGCAGTTTGAGGGGACAGGGACCAGATACGCAGTATTTT
CASSLRGQGPDTQYF
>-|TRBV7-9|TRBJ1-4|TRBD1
TGTGCCAGCAGTTCTACAGGGGGTTATGAAAAACTGTTTTTT
CASSSTGGYEKLFF
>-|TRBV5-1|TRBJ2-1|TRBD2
TGCGCCAGCAGCTTGGACCCCGGGACTAGTTCTGCCGAGCAGTTCTTC
CASSLDPGTSSAEQFF
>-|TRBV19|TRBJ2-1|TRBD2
TGTGCCAGTAGCCCCCGAGGACTAGCGGGAGCCAATGAGCAGTTCTTC
CASSPRGLAGANEQFF
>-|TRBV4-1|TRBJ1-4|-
TGCGCCAGCAGCCAAGTAAGGGGATGGGGTGAAAAACTGTTTTTT
CASSQVRGWGEKLFF
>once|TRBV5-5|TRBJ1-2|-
TGTGCCAGCAGCCCCAGCGGTCTGTATGGCTACACCTTC
CASSPSGLYGYTF
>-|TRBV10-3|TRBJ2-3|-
TGTGCCATCAGGGGCTACAGGGAGGGAAGCACAGATACGCAGTATTTT
CAIRGYREGSTDTQYF